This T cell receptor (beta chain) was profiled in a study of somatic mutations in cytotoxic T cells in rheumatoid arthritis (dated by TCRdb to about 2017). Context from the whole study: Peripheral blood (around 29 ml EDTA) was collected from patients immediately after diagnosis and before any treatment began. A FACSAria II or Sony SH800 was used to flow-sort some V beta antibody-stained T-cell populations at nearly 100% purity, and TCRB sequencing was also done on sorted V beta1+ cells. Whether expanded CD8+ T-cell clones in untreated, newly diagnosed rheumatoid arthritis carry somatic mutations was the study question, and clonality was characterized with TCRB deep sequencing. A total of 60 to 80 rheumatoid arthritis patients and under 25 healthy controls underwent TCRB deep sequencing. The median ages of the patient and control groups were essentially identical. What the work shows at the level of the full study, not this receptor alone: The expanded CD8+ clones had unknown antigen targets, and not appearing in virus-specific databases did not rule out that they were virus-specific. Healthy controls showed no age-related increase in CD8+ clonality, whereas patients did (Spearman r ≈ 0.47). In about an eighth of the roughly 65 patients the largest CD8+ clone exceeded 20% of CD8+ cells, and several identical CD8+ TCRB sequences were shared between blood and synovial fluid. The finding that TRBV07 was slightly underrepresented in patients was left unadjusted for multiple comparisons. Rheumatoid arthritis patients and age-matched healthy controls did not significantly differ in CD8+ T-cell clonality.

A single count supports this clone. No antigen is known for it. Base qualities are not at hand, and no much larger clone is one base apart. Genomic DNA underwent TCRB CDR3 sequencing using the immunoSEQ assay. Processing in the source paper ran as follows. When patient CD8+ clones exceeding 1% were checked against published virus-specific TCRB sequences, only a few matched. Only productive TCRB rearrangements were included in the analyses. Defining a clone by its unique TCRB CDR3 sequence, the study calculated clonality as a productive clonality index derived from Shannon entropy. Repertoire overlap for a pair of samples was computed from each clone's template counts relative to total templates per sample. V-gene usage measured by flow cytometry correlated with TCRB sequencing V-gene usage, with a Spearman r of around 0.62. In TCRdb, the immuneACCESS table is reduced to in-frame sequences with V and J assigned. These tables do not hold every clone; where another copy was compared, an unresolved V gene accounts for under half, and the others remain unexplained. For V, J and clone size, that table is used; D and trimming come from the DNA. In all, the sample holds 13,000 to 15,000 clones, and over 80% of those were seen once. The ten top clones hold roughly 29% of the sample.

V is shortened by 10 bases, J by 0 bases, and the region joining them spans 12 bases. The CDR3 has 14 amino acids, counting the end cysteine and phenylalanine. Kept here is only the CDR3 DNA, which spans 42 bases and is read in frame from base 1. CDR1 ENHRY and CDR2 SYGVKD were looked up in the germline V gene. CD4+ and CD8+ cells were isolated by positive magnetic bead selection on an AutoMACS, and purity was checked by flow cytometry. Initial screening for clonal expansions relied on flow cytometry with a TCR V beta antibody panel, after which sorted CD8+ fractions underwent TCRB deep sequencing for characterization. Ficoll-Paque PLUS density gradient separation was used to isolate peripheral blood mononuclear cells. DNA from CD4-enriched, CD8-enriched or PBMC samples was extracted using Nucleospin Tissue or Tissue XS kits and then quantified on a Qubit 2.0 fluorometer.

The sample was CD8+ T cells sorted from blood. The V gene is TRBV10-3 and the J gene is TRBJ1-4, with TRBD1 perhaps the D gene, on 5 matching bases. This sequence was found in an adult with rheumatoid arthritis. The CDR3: CATRDSATNEKLFF. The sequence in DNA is TGTGCCACTAGGGACTCTGCAACTAATGAAAAACTGTTTTTT.